This T cell receptor (beta chain) was observed in a study of control samples from healthy donors and cancer patients. Profiling relied on immunoSEQ multiplex PCR, and the TCRdb table lists in-frame clones only, not all of them. Its table records about 190,000 clones. The source is a woman in her 30s in good health. Sequencing was carried out using blood.

CDR3: CASSFGRVATGELFF. The CDR3 region has the DNA TGTGCCAGCAGCTTCGGGCGGGTAGCCACCGGGGAGCTGTTTTTT. This rearrangement joins TRBV7-9 to TRBJ2-2, with D maybe TRBD2 (5 bases). V was trimmed by 3 bases and J by 4 bases, leaving 12 bases between them. The germline gives CDR1 SEHNR, CDR2 FQNEAQ (reference sequence). CDR3 length: 15 residues.